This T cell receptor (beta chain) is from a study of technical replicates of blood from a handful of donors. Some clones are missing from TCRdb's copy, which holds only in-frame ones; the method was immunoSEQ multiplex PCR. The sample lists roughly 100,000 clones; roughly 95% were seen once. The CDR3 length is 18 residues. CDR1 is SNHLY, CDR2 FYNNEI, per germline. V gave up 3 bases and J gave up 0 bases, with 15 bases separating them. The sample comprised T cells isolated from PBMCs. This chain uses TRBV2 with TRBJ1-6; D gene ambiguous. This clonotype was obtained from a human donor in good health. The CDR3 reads CASSEAMGLSSYNSPLHF. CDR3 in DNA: TGTGCCAGCAGTGAGGCCATGGGCCTAAGCTCCTATAATTCACCCCTCCACTTT.